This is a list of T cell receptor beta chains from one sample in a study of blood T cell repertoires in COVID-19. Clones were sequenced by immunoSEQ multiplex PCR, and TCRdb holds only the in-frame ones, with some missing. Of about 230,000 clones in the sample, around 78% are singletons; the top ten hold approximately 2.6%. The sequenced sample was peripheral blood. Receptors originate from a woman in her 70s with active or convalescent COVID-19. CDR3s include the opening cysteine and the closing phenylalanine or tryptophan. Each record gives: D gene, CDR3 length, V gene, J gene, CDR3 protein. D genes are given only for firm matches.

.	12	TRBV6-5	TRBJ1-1	CASSPDWHEAFF
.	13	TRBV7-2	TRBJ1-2	CASSFDSQYGYTF
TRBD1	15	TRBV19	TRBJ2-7	CASSTRDSLAYEQYF
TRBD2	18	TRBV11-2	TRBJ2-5	CASSLDRSSGATGETQYF
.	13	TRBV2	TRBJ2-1	CASSGGSYNEQFF
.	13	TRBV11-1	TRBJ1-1	CASTLRGNTEAFF
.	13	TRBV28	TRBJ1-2	CASSSQGIGGYTF
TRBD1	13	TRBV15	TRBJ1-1	CATSSHGQAEAFF
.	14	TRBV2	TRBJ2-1	CASRGRQHYNEQFF
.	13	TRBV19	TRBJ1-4	CASTPYEDEKLFF
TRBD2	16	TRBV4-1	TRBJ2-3	CASSPTLAGGGPAQYF
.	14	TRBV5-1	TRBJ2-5	CASTLLGGQETQYF
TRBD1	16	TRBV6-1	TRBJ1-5	CASSEAAGQSYQPQHF
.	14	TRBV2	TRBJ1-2	CASSLEGTGYGYTF
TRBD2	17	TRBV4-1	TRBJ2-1	CASSQDWAAGGNSEQFF
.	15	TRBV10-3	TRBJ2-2	CAIAPEGDGTGELFF
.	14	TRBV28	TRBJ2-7	CASRDRERVGEQYF
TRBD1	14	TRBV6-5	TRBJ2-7	CASSKTGDPYEQYF
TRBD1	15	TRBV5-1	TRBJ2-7	CASSLGGTGSYEQYF
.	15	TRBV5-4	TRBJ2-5	CASSLRVGGRETQYF
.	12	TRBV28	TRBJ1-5	CASRPSGQPQHF
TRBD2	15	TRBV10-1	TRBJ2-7	CASMEGLAGPYEQYF
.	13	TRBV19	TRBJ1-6	CASRTGNNSPLHF
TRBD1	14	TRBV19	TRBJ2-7	CASSRDRGHDEQYF
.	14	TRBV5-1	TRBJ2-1	CASSLDSTYNEQFF
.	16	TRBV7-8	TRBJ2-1	CASSPLAEDSYNEQFF
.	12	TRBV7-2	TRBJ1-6	CASTAALSPLHF
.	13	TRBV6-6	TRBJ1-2	CASSARRNYGYTF
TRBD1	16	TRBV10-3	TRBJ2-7	CAIASTGDRVGVEQYF
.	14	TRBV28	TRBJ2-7	CASSPFTRPYEQYF
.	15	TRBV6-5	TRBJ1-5	CASSYSSGRDQPQHF
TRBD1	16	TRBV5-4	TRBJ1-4	CASSSRGGQGNEKLFF
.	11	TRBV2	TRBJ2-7	CASISVYEQYF
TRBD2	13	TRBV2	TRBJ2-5	CASRTGGAETQYF
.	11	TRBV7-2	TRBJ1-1	CASSLAWAAFF
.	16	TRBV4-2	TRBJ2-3	CASSEGRERSTDTQYF
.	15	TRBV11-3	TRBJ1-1	CASSLEGGRDTEAFF
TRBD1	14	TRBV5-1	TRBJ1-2	CASGLTGEAYGYTF
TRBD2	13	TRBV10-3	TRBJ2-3	CAIRTSGADTQYF
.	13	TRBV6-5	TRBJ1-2	CASRVTDNYGYTF
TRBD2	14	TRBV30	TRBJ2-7	CAWRREGSFYEQYF
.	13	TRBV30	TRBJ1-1	CAWSVDRPTEAFF
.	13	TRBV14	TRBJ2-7	CASSLSRYYEQYF
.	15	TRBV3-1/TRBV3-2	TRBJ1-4	CASSHYSQGNEKLFF
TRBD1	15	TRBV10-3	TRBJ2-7	CAISNRDRGTYEQYF
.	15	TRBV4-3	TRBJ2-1	CASSQVGGRHDEQFF
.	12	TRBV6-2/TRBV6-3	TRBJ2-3	CASSYLDSTQYF
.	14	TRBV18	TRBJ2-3	CASSPPPRGDAQYF
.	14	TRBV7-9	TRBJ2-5	CASSLSGIQETQYF
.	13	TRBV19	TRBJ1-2	CASSATANYGYTF
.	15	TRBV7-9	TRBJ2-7	CASSLRGTSSYEQYF
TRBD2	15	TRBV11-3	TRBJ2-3	CASSSGAGGKDTQYF
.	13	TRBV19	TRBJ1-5	CATTNAFGWPQHF
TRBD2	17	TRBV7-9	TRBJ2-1	CASSSPRRAGDYNEQFF
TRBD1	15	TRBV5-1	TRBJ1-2	CASSTGQVSNYGYTF
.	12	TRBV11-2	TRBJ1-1	CASLRFTSEAFF
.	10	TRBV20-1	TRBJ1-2	CSATPYGYTF
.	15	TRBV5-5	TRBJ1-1	CASSLGLRVNTEAFF
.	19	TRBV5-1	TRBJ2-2	CASSFGDLPGTPNTGELFF
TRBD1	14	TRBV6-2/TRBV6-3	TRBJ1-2	CASSYSKGASGYTF